The 20 T cell receptor beta chains listed next were all sequenced from one sample in a study of cytomegalovirus exposure and HLA in healthy donors. Primers for the PCR totalled 60 Vbeta and 13 Jbeta. Measured with immunoSEQ multiplex PCR; TCRdb has only the in-frame clones, and not every one. The sample lists around 200,000 clones, 60% to 80% occurring once. Sequencing was performed on PBMCs. All receptors come from a man aged 18 to 29 in good health and CMV-seronegative.

This clone has just one count. This chain joins TRBV11-2 and TRBJ2-5; 16 bases fit TRBD2. The CDR3 has 16 amino acids. CDR1 and CDR2 (germline): SGHAT, FQNNGV. With V trimmed by 5 bases and J by 5 bases, 5 bases remained unmatched. In DNA, the CDR3 is TGTGCCAGCAGCCTCGGGACTAGCGGGAGGGCTGAGACCCAGTACTTC. The encoded protein is CASSLGTSGRAETQYF. Using reference TRBV11-2 and TRBJ2-5 for the parts outside the CDR3, the full variable domain is EAGVAQSPRYKIIEKRQSVAFWCNPISGHATLYWYQQILGQGPKLLIQFQNNGVVDDSQLPKDRFSAERLKGVDSTLKIQPAKLEDSAVYLCASSLGTSGRAETQYFGPGTRLLVL.

This chain joins TRBV5-1 and TRBJ1-1, with TRBD1 as a possible D gene (5 bases). The CDR3 length is 14 residues. Per germline, CDR1 SGHRS and CDR2 YFSETQ. V was cut by 2 bases and J by 0 bases, with 8 bases left in between. In nucleotides, the CDR3 is TGCGCCAGCAGCTTCGGGGGGGTGAACACTGAAGCTTTCTTT. It codes for CASSFGGVNTEAFF.

This clone came up a few times. This sequence joins TRBV10-3 and TRBJ1-1; TRBD1 matches 7 bases. The CDR3 covers 14 residues. Germline CDR1 and CDR2: ENHRY and SYGVKD. V shed 7 bases, J shed 1 base, and the junction held 6 bases outside the gene matches. The CDR3 sequence: CAINDRAGNTEAFF. CDR3 nucleotides: TGTGCCATCAACGACAGGGCGGGGAACACTGAAGCTTTCTTT.

The V and J genes are TRBV7-3 and TRBJ1-6; no clear D gene. CDR1 is SGHTA, CDR2 FQGTGA, per germline. The V end was cut by 4 bases, the J end by 5 bases, with 15 bases between. This CDR3 spans 16 amino acids. In nucleotides, the CDR3 is TGTGCCAGCAGCTCGAGTTCGCGGGGTAATAATTCACCCCTCCACTTT. It specifies CASSSSSRGNNSPLHF.

The V and J genes are TRBV28 and TRBJ2-1, with D hard to call. V lost 7 bases and J lost 0, with 7 bases in between. Germline V lookup: CDR1 MDHEN, CDR2 SYDVKM. The CDR3 spans 13 residues. This CDR3 reads CASTPSSYNEQFF. The DNA for the CDR3 is TGTGCCAGCACCCCGAGCTCCTACAATGAGCAGTTCTTC.

The rearrangement links TRBV19 to TRBJ1-6; TRBD1 is a possible D gene (5 bases). V lost 3 bases and J lost 5, with 8 bases in between. CDR1 LNHDA and CDR2 SQIVND come from the germline V gene (reference sequence). This CDR3 spans 14 amino acids. The CDR3 nucleotides read TGTGCCAGTAGTATCGGGGGGAATAATTCACCCCTCCACTTT. Residues: CASSIGGNNSPLHF. The variable domain in full, completed from reference TRBV19 and TRBJ1-6, reads DGGITQSPKYLFRKEGQNVTLSCEQNLNHDAMYWYRQDPGQGLRLIYYSQIVNDFQKGDIAEGYSVSREKKESFPLTVTSAQKNPTAFYLCASSIGGNNSPLHFGNGTRLTVT.

A note on this clone: In the same sample, other DNA sequences code for this CDR3. The chain combines TRBV19 with TRBJ2-7; no reliable D call. Per the germline V gene, CDR1 is LNHDA and CDR2 is SQIVND (reference sequence). The CDR3 is made up of 14 amino acids. V shed 3 bases and J shed 0 bases, with 9 bases lying between them. CDR3 region: CASSMARSSYEQYF. CDR3 in DNA: TGTGCCAGTAGTATGGCGAGGAGCTCCTACGAGCAGTACTTC.

This clone was observed a few times. One junction end does not reproduce the germline sequence, and a read error may be involved. The rearrangement links TRBV5-4 to TRBJ1-3; 8 bases fit TRBD1. This CDR3 contains 12 residues. The V gene's germline CDR1 is SGHNT and CDR2 YYREEE (reference sequence). The CDR3 region has the DNA TGTGCCAGCAGCCTAGGACAGGGAAGAGGTTCTTTT. It yields the protein CASSLGQGRGSF.

The J gene is TRBJ1-2, the V gene TRBV7-2; D may be TRBD1 (6 bases). CDR1 and CDR2 from the germline V gene are SGHTA and FQGNSA. V gave up 2 bases and J gave up 4 bases, with 11 bases separating them. The CDR3 has 14 residues. The CDR3 DNA reads as TGTGCCAGCAGCTTACCGGGACACATCTATGGCTACACCTTC. It is translated as CASSLPGHIYGYTF.

This rearrangement joins TRBV6-5 to TRBJ1-4; 9 bases match TRBD1. Germline trimming cut 4 bases from V and 5 bases from J; bases unmatched to any gene: 2. Germline CDR1 is MNHEY and CDR2 is SVGAGI. The length of the CDR3 is 14 residues. The CDR3 coding sequence is TGTGCCAGCAGTTCGGGACAGGGAAATGAAAAACTGTTTTTT. Its translation: CASSSGQGNEKLFF.

The J gene is TRBJ2-7, the V gene TRBV7-9, with TRBD1 as a possible D gene (6 bases). Trimming cost V 4 bases and J 2 bases, with 24 bases left between them. The CDR3 contains 18 residues. Germline CDR1 is SEHNR and CDR2 is FQNEAQ (reference sequence). The CDR3 DNA sequence: TGTGCCAGCAGCTCACCCAAAACTGAAGGGCAGGGGACCTACGAGCAGTACTTC. Its translation is CASSSPKTEGQGTYEQYF.

The chain is built from TRBV5-6 and TRBJ1-2; 9 positions match TRBD1. The CDR3 spans 16 residues. From germline, CDR1 is SGHDT and CDR2 YYEEEE. J lost 2 bases, V lost 4 bases, and 9 bases had no gene match. The DNA of the CDR3 is TGTGCCAGCAGCGGAATTGGACAGGGGACAAACTATGGCTACACCTTC. Protein: CASSGIGQGTNYGYTF.

V gene TRBV7-8 combines with J gene TRBJ1-3; D is possibly TRBD1 (5 bases). The germline V gene has CDR1 SGHVS and CDR2 FQNEAQ. Trimming shortened V by 1 base and J by 1 base, and 14 bases separated the two germline ends. The CDR3 runs 17 residues. This CDR3 reads CASSLERMGQSGNTIYF. CDR3 in DNA: TGTGCCAGCAGCTTAGAGAGGATGGGGCAATCTGGAAACACCATATATTTT.

The rearrangement uses TRBV27 and TRBJ1-2; D not resolved. V lost 2 bases and J 1 base, leaving 5 bases between the germline ends. The CDR3 contains 13 residues. The germline V gene encodes CDR1 MNHEY and CDR2 SMNVEV (reference sequence). DNA of the CDR3: TGTGCCAGCAGTTTAGACAATAACTATGGCTACACCTTC. Translation: CASSLDNNYGYTF.

The J gene is TRBJ1-4, the V gene TRBV7-8; TRBD1 might be the D (5 bases). The CDR3 is 13 amino acids. The germline V gene has CDR1 SGHVS and CDR2 FQNEAQ. V was cut by 1 base and J by 6 bases, with 6 bases left in between. The CDR3 sequence is CASSLGRDEKLFF. The CDR3 nucleotides are TGTGCCAGCAGCTTAGGCAGGGATGAAAAACTGTTTTTT.

The chain couples TRBV11-2 to TRBJ2-3, with 13 bases matching TRBD2. This CDR3 contains 17 residues. The germline V gene encodes CDR1 SGHAT and CDR2 FQNNGV. J gave up 1 base and V 5 bases, and 6 bases lay outside the gene matches. CDR3 sequence: CASSPGLAGVGTDTQYF. The CDR3 DNA reads as TGTGCCAGCAGCCCCGGACTAGCGGGAGTGGGCACAGATACGCAGTATTTT.

The chain employs TRBV7-6 and TRBJ2-3; 13 bases are a match to TRBD2. CDR3 length equals 16 residues. Germline CDR1 and CDR2: SGHVS and FNYEAQ. Trimming removed 5 bases from V and 5 bases from J; junction bases left unmatched: 7. CDR3 sequence: CASSPLAGGPKDTQYF. CDR3 bases: TGTGCCAGCAGCCCACTAGCGGGGGGGCCTAAAGATACGCAGTATTTT. Drawing the rest from reference TRBV7-6 and TRBJ2-3, the complete variable domain is GAGVSQSPRYKVTKRGQDVALRCDPISGHVSLYWYRQALGQGPEFLTYFNYEAQQDKSGLPNDRFSAERPEGSISTLTIQRTEQRDSAMYRCASSPLAGGPKDTQYFGPGTRLTVL.

This clone has only one observation. The chain carries TRBV15 and TRBJ2-5; 7 bases are a match to TRBD1. V dropped 6 bases and J dropped 2; count of bases not matched to a gene: 6. This CDR3 is built from 14 residues. Germline loops: CDR1 LNHNV, CDR2 YYDKDF (reference sequence). The CDR3 nucleotides are TGTGCCACCAGGCCTGCACAGGGGCAAGAGACCCAGTACTTC. Its protein is CATRPAQGQETQYF.

CDR3 sequence: CASSFRYGRSLGEEQFF. CDR3 DNA sequence: TGTGCCAGCAGCTTTCGATACGGGAGGTCCCTCGGAGAGGAGCAGTTCTTC. This chain joins TRBV11-2 and TRBJ2-1, with 7 bases matching TRBD2. The J segment lost 10 bases and the V segment lost 3 bases, leaving 18 bases of the junction unmatched. Looked up from germline, CDR1 is SGHAT and CDR2 is FQNNGV. The CDR3 is made up of 17 amino acids.

This clone was counted a few times. V usage is TRBV6-1 and J usage is TRBJ1-2; 7 nucleotides match TRBD1. Unmatched junction bases numbered 12, after V lost 3 bases and J lost 8 bases. Germline-derived CDR1 and CDR2 are MNHNS and SASEGT. The CDR3 length is 15 residues. The CDR3 sequence is CASSEHHRGSIGYTF. The CDR3 DNA reads TGTGCCAGCAGTGAGCATCACAGGGGATCGATCGGCTACACCTTC.